This TCR beta chain was recorded in a study of T cell responses to AZD1222 COVID-19 vaccine. Study details: Pooled together were second doses at about 4 or about 12 weeks.

With respect to this clone: As yet, its antigen is unknown.

Whole-study findings and limits: Rises in breadth and depth of Spike-specific TCRs came after two AZD1222 doses.

Clones were sequenced by immunoSEQ multiplex PCR, and TCRdb holds only the in-frame ones, with some missing. Of 100,000 to 150,000 clones in the sample, roughly nine tenths were seen once. With V trimmed by 0 bases and J by 3 bases, 6 bases remained unmatched. Looked up from germline, CDR1 is SGHKS and CDR2 is YYEKEE (reference sequence). The CDR3 is 16 residues long. The sequence was collected from an adult in good health. The chain has TRBV5-5 and TRBJ1-1, with 9 bases aligning to TRBD1. The sequencing here drew on peripheral blood, taken on day 0 of AZD1222 vaccination. DNA of the CDR3: TGTGCCAGCAGCTTGGAGACAGGGGGGCCGGACACTGAAGCTTTCTTT. Amino acids: CASSLETGGPDTEAFF.